This TCR beta chain was profiled in a study of OX40 agonist ivuxolimab in advanced cancers. Findings of the study overall: Compared with CD4+, CD8+ T cells on average had more expanded clones. Researchers did not determine the expanded peripheral T cells' antigen specificity.

The table came from immunoSEQ multiplex PCR; TCRdb's copy has only in-frame clones and leaves some out. The sample has 75,000 to 95,000 clones; 85% are singletons. Turning to this clone: Its antigen is not identified.

This clonotype originated in an adult with an advanced solid tumor such as melanoma, head and neck, liver or kidney cancer. This material consisted of CD4+ or CD8+ T cells sorted from blood, taken in a trial of the OX40 agonist ivuxolimab.

CDR3 region: CASSGWGGTSGRRGSYEQYF. The DNA for the CDR3 is TGTGCCAGCAGTGGGTGGGGCGGGACTAGCGGGAGAAGGGGTTCCTACGAGCAGTACTTC. The J gene is TRBJ2-7, the V gene TRBV2; 14 bases are a match to TRBD2. The CDR3 loop spans 20 amino acids. CDR1 SNHLY and CDR2 FYNNEI come from the germline V gene. The ends lost 4 bases at V and 1 base at J; junction bases unmatched: 15.